These 32 T cell receptor beta chains came from one sample sequenced in a study of control samples from healthy donors and cancer patients. Some clones are missing from TCRdb's copy, which holds only in-frame ones; the method was immunoSEQ multiplex PCR. In the table there are some 76,000 clones, roughly nine tenths of which are singletons. The sample was PBMCs. Receptor source: a man in his fifties or sixties with lung cancer.

The J gene is TRBJ2-5, the V gene TRBV30, with D unresolved. The germline CDR1 and CDR2 sequences are GTSNPN and SVGIG (reference sequence). This CDR3 comprises 11 residues. The V and J ends lost 1 base and 4 bases respectively, with 4 bases between them. CDR3 protein: CAWSAGETQYF. DNA for the CDR3: TGTGCCTGGAGTGCCGGAGAGACCCAGTACTTC. Looking up the rest from reference TRBV30 and TRBJ2-5 gives the full variable domain: SQTIHQWPATLVQPVGSPLSLECTVEGTSNPNLYWYRQAAGRGLQLLFYSVGIGQISSEVPQNLSASRPQDRQFILSSKKLLLSDSGFYLCAWSAGETQYFGPGTRLLVL.

About this clone: A much larger clone is a single base away; this may be a read error. The chain joins TRBV3-1 (or the pseudogene TRBV3-2) to TRBJ1-3, with unresolved D. Germline V gene data show CDR1 as LGHDT and CDR2 as YNNKEL (reference sequence). V dropped 1 base and J dropped 4 bases, with 5 bases sitting between them. The CDR3 spans 13 residues. The CDR3 region has the DNA TGTGCCAGCAGCCAAGTAACGGGAAACACCATATATTTT. Amino acids: CASSQVTGNTIYF.

J is TRBJ2-5 and V is TRBV7-6; 8 nucleotides agree with TRBD1. Trimming cost V 6 bases and J 5 bases; bases outside gene matches: 14. The CDR3 extends over 16 amino acids. Germline V CDR1 and CDR2: SGHVS, FNYEAQ. In DNA, the CDR3 is TGTGCCAGCAGTCCGGGGACAGGTCCGAGCAGGGAGACCCAGTACTTC. This gives the protein CASSPGTGPSRETQYF.

This rearrangement joins TRBV7-2 to TRBJ2-3; 9 positions agree with TRBD2. Germline V gives CDR1 SGHTA, CDR2 FQGNSA. This CDR3 comprises 15 residues. The J segment lost 5 bases and the V segment lost 8 bases, leaving 11 bases of the junction unmatched. The CDR3: CASGLAGALKDTQYF. The CDR3 DNA reads as TGTGCCAGCGGGTTAGCGGGGGCCCTTAAAGATACGCAGTATTTT.

The chain employs TRBV30 and TRBJ1-2; D may be TRBD1 (5 bases). V shed 0 bases and J shed 5 bases, with 16 bases lying between them. This CDR3 spans 15 amino acids. Germline V gene sequence: CDR1 GTSNPN, CDR2 SVGIG (reference sequence). The CDR3 loop reads CAWSVKGEGLYGYTF. CDR3 nucleotide sequence: TGTGCCTGGAGTGTAAAAGGGGAAGGGCTTTATGGCTACACCTTC.

The rearrangement joins TRBV4-1 to TRBJ1-5; D perhaps matches TRBD1 (6 bases). Germline V gives CDR1 MGHRA, CDR2 YSYEKL. V was clipped by 0 bases and J by 6 bases, with 18 bases between them. The CDR3 sequence is 17 residues long. The CDR3 DNA sequence: TGCGCCAGCAGCCAAGATGGACGGGGGGCGACGGGTCAGCCCCAGCATTTT. Amino acid sequence: CASSQDGRGATGQPQHF.

V gene TRBV30 combines with J gene TRBJ2-2; D call uncertain. Trimming stripped 0 bases from V and 1 base from J, with 12 bases between. The germline V gene has CDR1 GTSNPN and CDR2 SVGIG (reference sequence). The CDR3 runs to 16 residues. CDR3 nucleotide sequence: TGTGCCTGGAGTGTAAAGGGTACGGGGAACACCGGGGAGCTGTTTTTT. This codes for CAWSVKGTGNTGELFF.

The V gene is TRBV5-1, the J gene TRBJ2-5; D is perhaps TRBD1 (6 bases). The V end lost 0 bases, the J end lost 4 bases, and 10 bases lay between the germline ends. The CDR3 extends over 14 amino acids. Germline CDR1 is SGHRS and CDR2 is YFSETQ. CDR3 sequence reads: CASSLERGRETQYF. As DNA, the CDR3 is TGCGCCAGCAGCTTGGAAAGGGGGAGAGAGACCCAGTACTTC.

This chain uses TRBV6-5 with TRBJ1-3; 8 positions match TRBD1. Per germline, CDR1 MNHEY and CDR2 SVGAGI. J was trimmed by 0 bases and V by 6 bases; bases with no gene match: 1. The CDR3 is 14 residues long. The CDR3 DNA sequence: TGTGCCAGCAGGGGGACAGGCTCTGGAAACACCATATATTTT. It specifies CASRGTGSGNTIYF.

V and J are TRBV11-2 and TRBJ1-1; D possibly corresponds to TRBD1 (5 bases). The CDR3 extends over 14 amino acids. Germline V gene lookup returns CDR1 SGHAT and CDR2 FQNNGV. Trimming left V 6 bases short and J 1 base short, with 12 bases between. In nucleotides, the CDR3 is TGTGCCAGCAGACTTCGACAGACGAACACTGAAGCTTTCTTT. Translating it yields CASRLRQTNTEAFF.

The chain has TRBV11-2 and TRBJ1-1; D gene uncertain. The CDR3 has 15 amino acids. CDR1 SGHAT and CDR2 FQNNGV come from the germline V gene. The V and J ends lost 5 bases and 1 base respectively, with 14 bases between them. The DNA for the CDR3 is TGTGCCAGCAGCCCCGATTTTCGGCCGAACACTGAAGCTTTCTTT. Its protein is CASSPDFRPNTEAFF.

This chain joins TRBV3-1 (or the pseudogene TRBV3-2) and TRBJ1-6; D uncertain. Germline V gene lookup returns CDR1 LGHDT and CDR2 YNNKEL (reference sequence). With 1 base removed from V and 7 bases from J, the gap between germline ends came to 11 bases. The CDR3 runs 15 residues. In DNA form, the CDR3 reads TGTGCCAGCAGCCAAGGAACTTCCGGCAATTCACCCCTCCACTTT. Its translation: CASSQGTSGNSPLHF.

The chain couples TRBV5-6 to TRBJ2-7; perhaps TRBD2 as D (5 bases). V shed 0 bases and J shed 2 bases, with 9 bases lying between them. The CDR3 loop spans 14 amino acids. CDR1 is SGHDT, CDR2 YYEEEE, per germline. The CDR3 loop is CASSLGAAAYEQYF. In DNA, the CDR3 is TGTGCCAGCAGCTTGGGAGCGGCGGCCTACGAGCAGTACTTC.

The chain has TRBV3-1 (or the pseudogene TRBV3-2) and TRBJ2-3; tentative D call: TRBD2 (6 bases). Germline V gene data show CDR1 as LGHDT and CDR2 as YNNKEL (reference sequence). The CDR3 covers 17 residues. The V end lost 0 bases, the J end lost 5 bases, and 18 bases lay between the germline ends. The CDR3: CASSQDLSLRGKDTQYF. Here the CDR3 DNA reads TGTGCCAGCAGCCAAGATTTATCATTACGGGGGAAAGATACGCAGTATTTT.

The chain carries TRBV7-2 and TRBJ2-2; D gene ambiguous. This CDR3 comprises 17 residues. CDR1 and CDR2 (germline): SGHTA, FQGNSA. Trimming left V 5 bases short and J 1 base short, with 17 bases between. CDR3 sequence: CASSAVAGSKNTGELFF. CDR3 bases: TGTGCCAGCAGCGCCGTTGCCGGGTCCAAGAACACCGGGGAGCTGTTTTTT.

V usage is TRBV11-3 and J usage is TRBJ2-5, with 9 bases matching TRBD2. Germline CDR1 is SGHNT and CDR2 is YENEEA. The CDR3 length is 15 residues. With 1 base clipped from V and 5 bases from J, the junction kept 5 bases outside the gene matches. The CDR3 is CASSLVGGGVETQYF. The CDR3 DNA sequence: TGTGCCAGCAGCTTAGTCGGCGGGGGGGTCGAGACCCAGTACTTC. Full variable domain (rest looked up from reference TRBV11-3 and TRBJ2-5): EAGVVQSPRYKIIEKKQPVAFWCNPISGHNTLYWYLQNLGQGPELLIRYENEEAVDDSQLPKDRFSAERLKGVDSTLKIQPAELGDSAVYLCASSLVGGGVETQYFGPGTRLLVL.

CDR3 in amino acids: CASSESRDRGNEKLFF. The CDR3, as DNA: TGTGCCAGCAGTGAAAGCAGGGACAGGGGAAATGAAAAACTGTTTTTT. The J gene is TRBJ1-4, the V gene TRBV6-1, with 10 bases fitting TRBD1. V shed 2 bases, J shed 5 bases, and the junction held 5 bases outside the gene matches. CDR1 is MNHNS and CDR2 is SASEGT in the germline V gene. There are 16 residues in the CDR3.

DNA for the CDR3: TGTGCCAGCAGCTTAACAGCGGGGGGAGGCAGGGGAAAGACCCAGTACTTC. It is translated as CASSLTAGGGRGKTQYF. The rearrangement links TRBV11-2 to TRBJ2-5, with 9 nucleotides matching TRBD2. The CDR3 covers 17 residues. J was trimmed by 6 bases and V by 2 bases; bases with no gene match: 13. The germline V gene encodes CDR1 SGHAT and CDR2 FQNNGV. The full variable domain, with the rest looked up from reference TRBV11-2 and TRBJ2-5, is EAGVAQSPRYKIIEKRQSVAFWCNPISGHATLYWYQQILGQGPKLLIQFQNNGVVDDSQLPKDRFSAERLKGVDSTLKIQPAKLEDSAVYLCASSLTAGGGRGKTQYFGPGTRLLVL.

This chain uses TRBV5-5 with TRBJ1-3, with 9 bases lining up with TRBD1. The CDR3 loop spans 16 amino acids. The germline V gene encodes CDR1 SGHKS and CDR2 YYEKEE (reference sequence). The V segment lost 2 bases and the J segment 1 base; nucleotides outside the gene matches: 4. The CDR3 DNA is TGTGCCAGCAGCTTTACAGGGGGCCGATCTGGAAACACCATATATTTT. It is translated as CASSFTGGRSGNTIYF.

This rearrangement joins TRBV30 to TRBJ1-5; perhaps TRBD1 as D (5 bases). Germline V CDR1 and CDR2: GTSNPN, SVGIG (reference sequence). V was pared by 2 bases and J by 0 bases, with 8 bases between. The CDR3 sequence is 14 residues long. The CDR3 coding sequence is TGTGCCTGGAGTTTGACAGCTAGCAATCAGCCCCAGCATTTT. Its protein product is CAWSLTASNQPQHF.

The chain couples TRBV5-1 to TRBJ1-1; 10 positions match TRBD1. CDR3 length equals 17 residues. CDR1 and CDR2 from the germline V gene are SGHRS and YFSETQ. Losses at the gene ends were 4 bases for V and 0 bases for J; bases not matched to a gene: 9. The CDR3 nucleotides are TGCGCCAGCAGCCAAGGGACAGGGGAAATGATGAACACTGAAGCTTTCTTT. This gives the protein CASSQGTGEMMNTEAFF.

The chain employs TRBV18 and TRBJ2-7; the match to TRBD2 covers 7 bases. This CDR3 has 12 amino acids. Germline V gene data show CDR1 as KGHSH and CDR2 as LQKENI. Trimming at V came to 3 bases and at J to 6 bases, leaving 2 bases not matched to a gene. CDR3 sequence reads: CASSPGRVEQYF. CDR3 bases: TGTGCCAGCTCACCGGGGAGGGTCGAGCAGTACTTC.

The rearrangement links TRBV7-2 to TRBJ1-6, with D unresolved. The CDR3 is made up of 12 amino acids. Trimming removed 2 bases from V and 15 bases from J, with 11 bases in between. Germline CDR1 and CDR2: SGHTA and FQGNSA. The CDR3 DNA sequence: TGTGCCAGCAGCTTAAAGTTGGGATACCTCCACTTT. Protein sequence: CASSLKLGYLHF.

The chain joins TRBV27 to TRBJ1-5; D ambiguous. The germline V and J ends were trimmed by 0 bases and 4 bases, with 13 bases remaining between them. The CDR3 runs to 16 residues. Germline assignment: CDR1 MNHEY and CDR2 SMNVEV (reference sequence). In DNA, the CDR3 is TGTGCCAGCAGTTTATCGTCCCCTCCGGTAAATCAGCCCCAGCATTTT. Amino acids: CASSLSSPPVNQPQHF.

The chain recombines TRBV19 with TRBJ1-1, with 8 bases matching TRBD1. The CDR3 totals 15 residues. Germline assignment: CDR1 LNHDA and CDR2 SQIVND (reference sequence). V was clipped by 4 bases and J by 3 bases; unmatched bases: 7. DNA for the CDR3: TGTGCCAGTAGTAACCGCAGGGGGCAGGACACTGAAGCTTTCTTT. Protein: CASSNRRGQDTEAFF.

This clone occurred many times. The chain has TRBV4-2 and TRBJ2-2, with D possibly matching TRBD1 (5 bases). With 4 bases removed from V and 3 bases from J, the gap between germline ends came to 15 bases. The CDR3 contains 16 residues. The germline V gene has CDR1 LGHNA and CDR2 YNFKEQ. Here the CDR3 reads CASSPREGVDTGELFF. The CDR3 DNA sequence: TGTGCCAGCAGCCCCCGCGAAGGGGTAGACACCGGGGAGCTGTTTTTT.

The chain carries TRBV7-9 and TRBJ2-2; either TRBD1 or TRBD2 may supply D (5 bases each). The germline CDR1 and CDR2 sequences are SEHNR and FQNEAQ (reference sequence). The V end lost 1 base, the J end lost 14 bases, and 14 bases lay between the germline ends. The CDR3 has 13 residues. The CDR3 protein is CASSLEDGAYLFF. CDR3 nucleotides: TGTGCCAGCAGCTTAGAGGACGGGGCTTATCTGTTTTTT.

This chain uses TRBV18 with TRBJ1-1; D unclear. The CDR3 length is 15 residues. Germline V gene sequence: CDR1 KGHSH, CDR2 LQKENI. The germline V and J ends were trimmed by 2 bases and 4 bases, with 14 bases remaining between them. The CDR3 loop is CASSPSAGLGTEAFF. In DNA form, the CDR3 reads TGTGCCAGCTCACCATCGGCGGGGTTGGGCACTGAAGCTTTCTTT.

The chain uses TRBV18 and TRBJ1-2; D gene unclear. Trimming stripped 5 bases from V and 2 bases from J, with 9 bases between. The CDR3 is 13 residues long. The germline CDR1 and CDR2 sequences are KGHSH and LQKENI. The CDR3, as DNA: TGTGCCAGCTCAGATGACGGCAACTATGGCTACACCTTC. Its protein is CASSDDGNYGYTF.

This chain joins TRBV30 and TRBJ1-5; 8 bases are a match to TRBD1. Germline V gene data show CDR1 as GTSNPN and CDR2 as SVGIG (reference sequence). V gave up 7 bases and J gave up 3 bases; unmatched junction bases: 8. The CDR3 runs to 14 residues. The CDR3 protein is CAYQTGANNQPQHF. For the CDR3, the DNA is TGTGCCTACCAGACAGGGGCGAACAATCAGCCCCAGCATTTT.

This chain uses TRBV11-2 with TRBJ1-2; the match to TRBD1 covers 8 bases. Germline values: CDR1 SGHAT, CDR2 FQNNGV. The CDR3 sequence is 16 residues long. The V segment lost 3 bases and the J segment 0 bases; nucleotides outside the gene matches: 6. The CDR3 loop reads CASSLWAGGTNYGYTF. In DNA, the CDR3 is TGTGCCAGCAGCTTGTGGGCAGGGGGCACTAACTATGGCTACACCTTC.

In DNA form, the CDR3 reads TGCGCCACCGGGACAGGGATGAATCAGCCCCAGCATTTT. Translating it yields CATGTGMNQPQHF. The V gene is TRBV10-2, the J gene TRBJ1-5; 9 nucleotides align to TRBD1. The germline gives CDR1 WSHSY, CDR2 SAAADI. The ends lost 10 bases at V and 4 bases at J; junction bases unmatched: 5. CDR3 length: 13 residues.